This record looks at one T cell receptor beta chain sequence and its context. The sample originates from a study of OX40 agonist ivuxolimab in advanced cancers. Study details: Dose-escalation subjects each had hepatocellular carcinoma, melanoma, renal cell or head and neck cancer.

Here immunoSEQ multiplex PCR was the method, and the copy in TCRdb shows in-frame clones only, minus some. The sample shows 50,000 to 60,000 clones, 91% of them seen only once. Germline values: CDR1 SGHTA, CDR2 FQGTGA. V shed 5 bases and J 2 bases; nucleotides not matched to a gene: 5. This CDR3 spans 15 amino acids. The TCR sequence derives from an adult with an advanced solid tumor such as melanoma, head and neck, liver or kidney cancer. The V and J genes are TRBV7-3 and TRBJ2-3; TRBD2 matches at 9 bases. Here the sequenced sample was CD4+ or CD8+ T cells sorted from blood, taken in a trial of the OX40 agonist ivuxolimab. CDR3 DNA: TGTGCCAGCAGCCCGGCTAGCGGGACCACAGATACGCAGTATTTT. Translation: CASSPASGTTDTQYF.